This T cell receptor beta chain is drawn from a study of identical twins. Notes on the study in general: Abundant cord blood beta clonotypes carried fewer insertions; memory repertoires showed none.

TCRdb reanalysed the 5' RACE reads using MiXCR and keeps one entry per CDR3 protein. The sample yields a few hundred thousand distinct CDR3 sequences, roughly 10% seen once. The CDR3 is made up of 12 amino acids. Trimming took 5 bases from V and 3 from J, leaving 4 bases between them. From germline, CDR1 is SGHTA and CDR2 FQGNSA. About this clonotype: Its specificity is not known.

Sample: memory T cells sorted from blood. This chain connects TRBV7-2 to TRBJ2-2; D unresolved. The source of this sequence is a man aged 50 to 60 in good health. Here the CDR3 reads CASSLHTGELFF. The CDR3 nucleotides read TGTGCCAGCAGCCTCCACACCGGGGAGCTGTTTTTT.